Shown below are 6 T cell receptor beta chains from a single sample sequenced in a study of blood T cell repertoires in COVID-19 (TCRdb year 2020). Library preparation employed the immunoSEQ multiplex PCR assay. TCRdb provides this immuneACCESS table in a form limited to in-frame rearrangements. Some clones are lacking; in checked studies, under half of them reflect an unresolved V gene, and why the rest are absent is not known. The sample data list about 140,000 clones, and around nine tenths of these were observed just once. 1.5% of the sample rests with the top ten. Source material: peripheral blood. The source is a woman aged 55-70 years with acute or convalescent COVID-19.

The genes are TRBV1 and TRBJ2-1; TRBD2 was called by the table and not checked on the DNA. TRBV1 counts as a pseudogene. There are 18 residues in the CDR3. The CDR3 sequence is CTSSRASGGRNSYNEQFF. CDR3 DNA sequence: TGCACCAGCAGCCGGGCTAGCGGGGGCCGAAACTCCTACAATGAGCAGTTCTTC.

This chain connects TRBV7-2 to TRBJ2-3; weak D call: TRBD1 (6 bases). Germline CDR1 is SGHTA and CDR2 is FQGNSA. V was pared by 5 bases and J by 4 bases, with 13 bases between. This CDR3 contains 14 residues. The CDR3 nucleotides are TGTGCCAGCAGCCGTGGACAGAGGCCAGATACGCAGTATTTT. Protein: CASSRGQRPDTQYF.

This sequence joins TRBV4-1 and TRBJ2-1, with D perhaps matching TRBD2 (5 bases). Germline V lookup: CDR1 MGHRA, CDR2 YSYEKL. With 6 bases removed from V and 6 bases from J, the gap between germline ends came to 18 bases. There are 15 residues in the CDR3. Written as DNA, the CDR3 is TGCGCCAGCAGAGCACCGAGAGGGAATCTCAATGAGCAGTTCTTC. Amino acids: CASRAPRGNLNEQFF.

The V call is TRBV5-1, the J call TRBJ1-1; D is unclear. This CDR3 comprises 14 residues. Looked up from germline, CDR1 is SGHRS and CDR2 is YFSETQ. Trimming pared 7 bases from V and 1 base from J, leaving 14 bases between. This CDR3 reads CASGEGGQNTEAFF. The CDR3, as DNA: TGCGCCAGCGGCGAGGGTGGGCAGAACACTGAAGCTTTCTTT.

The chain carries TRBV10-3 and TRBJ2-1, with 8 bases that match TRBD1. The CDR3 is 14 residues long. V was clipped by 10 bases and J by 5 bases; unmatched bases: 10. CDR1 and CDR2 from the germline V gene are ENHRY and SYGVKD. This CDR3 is CATTETGVDNEQFF. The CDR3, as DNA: TGTGCCACGACTGAGACAGGGGTGGACAATGAGCAGTTCTTC.

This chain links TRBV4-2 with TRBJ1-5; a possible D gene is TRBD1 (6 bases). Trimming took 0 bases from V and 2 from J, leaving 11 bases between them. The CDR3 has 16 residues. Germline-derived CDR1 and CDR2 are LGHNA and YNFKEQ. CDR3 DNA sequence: TGTGCCAGCAGCCAAGAACAGGGAGGGGGCAATCAGCCCCAGCATTTT. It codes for CASSQEQGGGNQPQHF.